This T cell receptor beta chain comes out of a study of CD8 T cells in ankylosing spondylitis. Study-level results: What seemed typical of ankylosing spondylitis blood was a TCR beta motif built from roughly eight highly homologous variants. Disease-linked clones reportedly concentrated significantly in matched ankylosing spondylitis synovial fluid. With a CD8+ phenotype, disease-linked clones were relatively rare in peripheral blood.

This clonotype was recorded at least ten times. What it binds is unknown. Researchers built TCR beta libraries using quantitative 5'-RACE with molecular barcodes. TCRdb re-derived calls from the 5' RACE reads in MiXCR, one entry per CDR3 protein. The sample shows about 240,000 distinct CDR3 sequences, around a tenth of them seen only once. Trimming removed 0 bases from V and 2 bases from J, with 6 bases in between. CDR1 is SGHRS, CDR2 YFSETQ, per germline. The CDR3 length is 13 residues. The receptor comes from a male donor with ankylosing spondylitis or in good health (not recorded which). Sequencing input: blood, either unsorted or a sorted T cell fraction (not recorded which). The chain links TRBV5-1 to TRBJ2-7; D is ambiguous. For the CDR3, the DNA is TGCGCCAGCAGCTTGGTCAGTACCTACGAGCAGTACTTC. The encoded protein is CASSLVSTYEQYF. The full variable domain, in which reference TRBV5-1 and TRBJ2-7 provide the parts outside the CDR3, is KAGVTQTPRYLIKTRGQQVTLSCSPISGHRSVSWYQQTPGQGLQFLFEYFSETQRNKGNFPGRFSGRQFSNSRSEMNVSTLELGDSALYLCASSLVSTYEQYFGPGTRLTVT.